The next 8 T cell receptor beta chains were all read from a single sample in a study of cytomegalovirus exposure and HLA in healthy donors. In the PCR, 60 Vbeta and 13 Jbeta primers were used. Repertoires were generated with immunoSEQ multiplex PCR, while TCRdb's copy carries only in-frame clones and drops some. The sample holds approximately 170,000 clones; around 80% are singletons and the top ten take 1.2%. The sample taken for sequencing was PBMCs. These receptors came from a boy under 10 years old in good health and CMV-seronegative.

The CDR3 DNA reads as TGTGCCACGGGGATTAAGAATGAGCAGTTCTTC. Its protein is CATGIKNEQFF. The chain has TRBV28 and TRBJ2-1; tentatively, D is TRBD2 (5 bases). Per germline, CDR1 MDHEN and CDR2 SYDVKM. Trimming stripped 10 bases from V and 7 bases from J, with 11 bases between. The CDR3 length is 11 residues.

The V call is TRBV7-2, the J call TRBJ2-7; D remains unclear. The V gene's germline CDR1 is SGHTA and CDR2 FQGNSA. Trimming left V 0 bases short and J 5 bases short, with 8 bases between. The CDR3 has 13 amino acids. The CDR3 DNA is TGTGCCAGCAGCTTAGCGCTTCGGGACGAGCAGTACTTC. Its translation: CASSLALRDEQYF.

The genes are TRBV4-2 and TRBJ2-1; TRBD2 might be the D (6 bases). V was clipped by 2 bases and J by 2 bases, with 13 bases between them. CDR1 is LGHNA, CDR2 YNFKEQ, per germline. This CDR3 has 16 residues. The chain's CDR3 is CASSQKDGGTYNEQFF. CDR3 DNA sequence: TGTGCCAGCAGCCAAAAGGACGGCGGGACCTACAATGAGCAGTTCTTC.

The genes are TRBV28 and TRBJ1-1, with D possibly TRBD1 on 6 matching bases. Germline V lookup: CDR1 MDHEN, CDR2 SYDVKM. This CDR3 spans 16 amino acids. V was pared by 4 bases and J by 6 bases, with 21 bases between. The CDR3: CASSSNEFRGNSEAFF. The DNA for the CDR3 is TGTGCCAGCAGTTCGAATGAATTCAGGGGTAACTCTGAAGCTTTCTTT.

V is TRBV6-5 and J is TRBJ2-2; TRBD1 matches 7 bases. V lost 5 bases, J lost 4 bases, and 4 bases stayed unmatched. This CDR3 is built from 14 residues. From germline, CDR1 is MNHEY and CDR2 SVGAGI. The CDR3 here is CASSPGGATGELFF. CDR3 nucleotides: TGTGCCAGCAGTCCAGGGGGAGCCACCGGGGAGCTGTTTTTT.

V usage is TRBV7-9 and J usage is TRBJ1-1, with TRBD1 matching 9 bases. This CDR3 comprises 14 residues. Germline V lookup: CDR1 SEHNR, CDR2 FQNEAQ (reference sequence). J lost 2 bases, V lost 4 bases, and 2 bases had no gene match. CDR3 protein: CASSSDRGNTEAFF. Written as DNA, the CDR3 is TGTGCCAGCAGCTCGGACAGGGGAAACACTGAAGCTTTCTTT. The whole variable domain, filled in from reference TRBV7-9 and TRBJ1-1, reads DTGVSQNPRHKITKRGQNVTFRCDPISEHNRLYWYRQTLGQGPEFLTYFQNEAQLEKSRLLSDRFSAERPKGSFSTLEIQRTEQGDSAMYLCASSSDRGNTEAFFGQGTRLTVV.

This sequence joins TRBV18 and TRBJ1-1; the D is unclear. The CDR3 runs 13 residues. Trimming left V 3 bases short and J 1 base short, with 6 bases between. Looked up from germline, CDR1 is KGHSH and CDR2 is LQKENI. CDR3 protein: CASSPRENTEAFF. CDR3 bases: TGTGCCAGCTCACCTCGGGAGAACACTGAAGCTTTCTTT. The full variable domain, rest sourced from reference TRBV18 and TRBJ1-1, is NAGVMQNPRHLVRRRGQEARLRCSPMKGHSHVYWYRQLPEEGLKFMVYLQKENIIDESGMPKERFSAEFPKEGPSILRIQQVVRGDSAAYFCASSPRENTEAFFGQGTRLTVV.

The chain is built from TRBV5-6 and TRBJ2-3, with 8 bases identical to TRBD2. This CDR3 contains 14 residues. Germline lookup yields CDR1 SGHDT and CDR2 YYEEEE. J lost 5 bases, V lost 4 bases, and 6 bases had no gene match. CDR3 amino acids: CASSGTSGRDTQYF. CDR3 sequence (DNA): TGTGCCAGCAGCGGCACTAGCGGCCGAGATACGCAGTATTTT.